A selection of T cell receptor beta chains follows, all from one sample in a study of blood T cells in healthy people across ages. TCRdb analysed the 5' RACE reads with MiXCR anew, one entry per CDR3 protein. The repertoire holds some 1.5 million distinct CDR3 sequences, about 42% seen once, with about 4% in the top ten. The specimen was blood. All receptors come from a young woman in good health. The CDR3 runs from the conserved cysteine through the conserved F or W. D genes are given only for firm matches. Only part of the rows carry a size: once, few, many, or a class if the clone is expanded.

V gene	D gene	J gene	clone size	CDR3 protein	CDR3 DNA
TRBV6-1	TRBD2	TRBJ2-5	few	CASSETAEGAGLVGETQYF	TGTGCCAGCAGTGAAACGGCGGAAGGAGCGGGACTAGTGGGAGAGACCCAGTACTTC
TRBV3-1	.	TRBJ2-6	.	CASHDSGANVLTF	TGTGCCAGCCACGACTCTGGGGCCAACGTCCTGACTTTC
TRBV5-1	TRBD2	TRBJ2-1	.	CASSLRGGYEQFF	TGCGCCAGCAGCTTGCGGGGGGGCTATGAGCAGTTCTTC
TRBV20-1	.	TRBJ1-5	.	CSAKVVTNQPQHF	TGCAGTGCTAAGGTGGTGACCAATCAGCCCCAGCATTTT
TRBV30	.	TRBJ2-3	.	CAWSVESVTDTQYF	TGTGCCTGGAGTGTAGAAAGTGTCACAGATACGCAGTATTTT
TRBV5-1	.	TRBJ2-4	.	CASGRGGYYNNEQYF	TGCGCCAGCGGCCGCGGCGGATATTACAACAATGAGCAGTACTTC
TRBV25-1	.	TRBJ1-4	.	CASSASRTVNEKLFF	TGTGCCAGCAGTGCCTCTCGGACAGTTAATGAAAAACTGTTTTTT
TRBV28	.	TRBJ2-1	.	CASSLPSSGHPGPHGEQFF	TGTGCCAGCAGTTTGCCCTCCTCTGGACACCCGGGCCCCCATGGGGAGCAGTTCTTC
TRBV11-1	.	TRBJ2-1	.	CASSLVAVYNEQFF	TGTGCCAGCAGCTTAGTGGCAGTCTACAATGAGCAGTTCTTC
TRBV4-3	TRBD2	TRBJ2-3	few	CASSQDPSSGGLLGDTQYF	TGCGCCAGCAGCCAAGATCCCTCTAGCGGGGGTTTGTTGGGAGATACGCAGTATTTT
TRBV7-9	.	TRBJ1-6	.	CASSLVGASPLHF	TGTGCCAGCAGCTTAGTAGGGGCATCACCCCTCCACTTT
TRBV18	.	TRBJ2-5	.	CASSPMGLQETQYF	TGTGCCAGCTCCCCGATGGGACTGCAAGAGACCCAGTACTTC
TRBV27	.	TRBJ1-5	.	CASKNRVFSNQPQHF	TGTGCCAGCAAAAATCGAGTTTTTAGCAATCAGCCCCAGCATTTT
TRBV9	.	TRBJ2-5	.	CASSVTPGETQYF	TGTGCCAGCAGCGTGACACCCGGAGAGACCCAGTACTTC
TRBV7-6	.	TRBJ2-5	.	CASSLTWGAETQYF	TGTGCCAGCAGCTTAACCTGGGGGGCGGAGACCCAGTACTTC
TRBV30	TRBD1	TRBJ2-1	.	CAWSLPGGSSYNEQFF	TGTGCCTGGAGCTTACCAGGGGGATCCTCCTACAATGAGCAGTTCTTC
TRBV18	.	TRBJ2-7	.	CASSPQHSLEQYF	TGTGCCAGCTCACCACAACACAGCCTCGAGCAGTACTTC
TRBV4-3	.	TRBJ2-7	few	CASSPRPGYSYEQYF	TGCGCCAGTAGTCCCAGGCCCGGGTACTCCTACGAGCAGTACTTC
TRBV28	.	TRBJ1-5	.	CASSSQGGGNQPQHF	TGTGCCAGCAGTTCCCAGGGAGGGGGCAATCAGCCCCAGCATTTT
TRBV7-2	.	TRBJ2-5	.	CASSLTLQSRAQYF	TGTGCCAGCAGCTTAACTTTACAAAGTAGGGCCCAGTACTTC
TRBV5-6	.	TRBJ2-5	.	CASSLDVPSGEQYF	TGTGCCAGCAGCTTGGATGTACCGTCAGGGGAGCAGTACTTC
TRBV20-1	.	TRBJ1-2	.	CSAVNRNYGHTF	TGCAGTGCAGTTAACAGGAACTATGGCCACACCTTC
TRBV11-1	.	TRBJ1-1	.	CASSFWRQTNTEAFF	TGTGCCAGCAGCTTTTGGAGACAGACGAACACTGAAGCTTTCTTT
TRBV21-1	.	TRBJ1-1	.	CASSNKGLNTEAFF	TGTGCCAGCAGCAATAAGGGACTGAACACTGAAGCTTTCTTT
TRBV20-1	TRBD1	TRBJ1-1	few	CSAPRGTANTEAFF	TGCAGTGCGCCCCGCGGGACAGCGAACACTGAAGCTTTCTTT
TRBV2	.	TRBJ2-1	.	CASRPTFNEQFF	TGTGCCAGCAGACCGACGTTCAATGAGCAGTTCTTC
TRBV2	TRBD1	TRBJ2-7	once	CASTREGQSSYNEQYF	TGTGCCAGTACCCGCGAGGGACAGAGCTCCTACAATGAGCAGTACTTC
TRBV20-1	TRBD2	TRBJ2-7	.	CSARETSFYYEQYF	TGCAGTGCTAGAGAGACTAGCTTTTACTACGAGCAGTACTTC
TRBV7-8	TRBD2	TRBJ2-7	few	CASSIGTTGNKQYF	TGTGCCAGCAGCATCGGGACTACCGGTAATAAGCAGTACTTC